The present T cell receptor beta chain was sequenced within a study of shared clonotypes between healthy human individuals (dated by TCRdb to the early 2020s). For the wider study: The cohort comprised a couple of women and a few men aged 18 to 49 years. Leukapheresis yielded between about 0.9 and 8.9 billion PBMCs per donor. To increase sequencing depth and limit assay-specific biases, TCR repertoire library preparation and sequencing were carried out by different laboratories using diverse techniques. For each donor, CD4 naive and CD4 memory were each given three plates, CD8 naive was given two plates, and CD8 memory was given one plate. Blood TCR repertoires of five healthy adults were deeply sequenced to estimate repertoire size and the extent of clonotype sharing between individuals. The research as a whole found: Rarefaction of sorted-subset datasets indicated incomplete sequencing despite the large sequencing depth. Sampling was restricted to blood, and TCR repertoires in tissues likely differ from the TCR repertoires found in blood. The small number of donors limited the genetic and exposure-history diversity represented. Clonotypes shared by all four sorted-subset donors showed higher generation probabilities than non-shared clonotypes. Based on pairwise subsampling, the degree of clonotype sharing among donors was expected to be affected by sequencing depth. Estimated clonotype richness was generally larger for naive than for memory subsets. About 4.5% of naive CD4, more than 3% of naive CD8, 2% to 2.5% of memory CD4, and around 0.42% of memory CD8 clonotypes were shared across four donors.

The junction carries 10 bases between V and J, which are trimmed by 2 bases and 2 bases respectively. The CDR3 goes from the cysteine to the phenylalanine over 14 residues. Just the 42-base CDR3 DNA is kept, in frame starting at base 1. Per the germline V gene (reference sequence), MNHEY is the CDR1 and SMNVEV is the CDR2. Using the deep immunoSEQ assay, multiplex PCR amplified TCR CDR3 regions from genomic DNA. Extracted genomic DNA from each cell subset was spread evenly across all wells of several immunoSEQ 96-well plates, with each plate serving as a replicate. For sorted subsets, 150 to 250 ng genomic DNA, equal to 30,000 to 35,000 T cell genomes, was loaded into each replicate PCR. Purified libraries were measured with a Qubit 3.0 fluorometer, size-checked on a Bioanalyzer 2100, and measured again with the KAPA Library Quantification kit. A separate single-read 150-cycle Illumina NextSeq 550 flow cell was used to sequence each immunoSEQ 96-well plate. Regarding the original processing steps: Because the immunoSEQ output included only junctional sequences and no quality scores, the filtering could not be the same as the filtering used for full-length reads. Sequences were annotated with PyIR, a Python wrapper for IgBLAST v1.9, and V/J genes and CDR3 were assigned using IMGT germline references. Reads with weak V/J assignments (E-value above 1e-6), missing CDR3, stop codons, out-of-frame junctions, or ambiguous translated residues were removed. A V3J clonotype was defined by an identical inferred V gene, J gene, and CDR3 amino acid sequence. Percentage overlap between repertoires was computed as shared unique clonotypes divided by the size of the smaller repertoire. RTK rarefaction, the Chao1 estimator, and Recon v2.1 estimates of unobserved clonotypes were used to assess repertoire richness. Generation probabilities for all TCRbeta clonotypes obtained by the gDNA method from several donors were computed using OLGA. This immuneACCESS table, as held by TCRdb, lists in-frame sequences with V and J called but not all clones. Of the missing ones, under half trace to an unresolved V gene in checked studies; the others have no known cause. The V and J calls and clone size come from that table; D and trimming were worked out from the DNA. The sample table holds about 2 million clones, of which about 95% were seen once. 1% to 1.3% of the sample rests with the top ten.

CD8 naive samples consisted of CD45RO-negative cells that were positively selected for CCR7, yielding a CD45RA+CCR7+ population without TemRA cells. The donors were healthy, HIV-negative adults with no recently reported acute infections or vaccinations. All donors were Caucasian adults living in Nashville, Tennessee, USA. Blood was obtained by leukapheresis, after which PBMCs were separated by Ficoll-Histopaque density gradient centrifugation and cryopreserved in liquid nitrogen vapor phase. Purity and quantity of every magnetically sorted T cell population were checked by analytical flow cytometry. Genomic DNA was isolated from each sorted fraction and quantified by UV absorbance on a Nanodrop 2000c. A word on this clone: Its antigen remains unidentified. Per-nucleotide qualities are absent, and no much larger clonotype sits a single base away. At the DNA level, this CDR3 is encoded by other sequences in the same sample as well.

The source of this sequence is a young man in good health. The V and J segments used are TRBV27 and TRBJ2-7; there is no confident call for the D gene. The specimen was naive CD8+ T cells sorted from blood. Interpreted using the paper, the cell subset or site label stands for: CD45RA+CCR7+. The CDR3 here reads CASSLKGPPYEQYF. The DNA reads TGTGCCAGCAGTTTAAAGGGCCCGCCCTACGAGCAGTACTTC.